Below, 11 T cell receptor beta chains from the same sample are listed, as sequenced in a study of blood T cell repertoires in COVID-19. Measured with immunoSEQ multiplex PCR; TCRdb has only the in-frame clones, and not every one. Here the sample spans about 70,000 clones, roughly 91% being singletons. The source material was peripheral blood. The receptor source for this set is a human donor in a cohort sampled during active COVID-19.

The genes are TRBV28 and TRBJ2-7, with D tentatively TRBD2 (5 bases). The CDR3 extends over 14 amino acids. Deletions cut 9 bases from V and 3 bases from J, with 18 bases between. CDR1 is MDHEN, CDR2 SYDVKM, per germline. CDR3 coding DNA: TGTGCCAGTTCCCGAGTCGGAGGCAGCTACGAGCAGTACTTC. As protein: CASSRVGGSYEQYF.

The chain carries TRBV14 and TRBJ2-7; maybe TRBD1 (6 bases). Germline V gives CDR1 SGHDN, CDR2 FVKESK. V was clipped by 6 bases and J by 6 bases, with 15 bases between them. The CDR3 length is 13 residues. CDR3 in amino acids: CASSGGPQREQYF. CDR3 DNA sequence: TGTGCCAGCAGTGGGGGCCCACAGCGCGAGCAGTACTTC.

V gene TRBV11-2 combines with J gene TRBJ2-7; D is perhaps TRBD1 (5 bases). V lost 0 bases and J 0 bases, leaving 15 bases between the germline ends. The CDR3 runs to 17 residues. The germline gives CDR1 SGHAT, CDR2 FQNNGV. The CDR3 loop is CASSLDGQGSSSYEQYF. CDR3 DNA sequence: TGTGCCAGCAGCTTAGATGGGCAGGGTTCCAGCTCCTACGAGCAGTACTTC.

The V call is TRBV6-1, the J call TRBJ1-2; 8 bases line up with TRBD1. V was clipped by 2 bases and J by 4 bases; unmatched bases: 12. The length of the CDR3 is 17 residues. CDR1 and CDR2 from the germline V gene are MNHNS and SASEGT. The CDR3 coding sequence is TGTGCCAGCAGTGAACAGGGGGCGCAGCCTCAATCCTATGGCTACACCTTC. Its translation: CASSEQGAQPQSYGYTF.

On this clone itself: Other DNA sequences in the same sample also yield this CDR3. V gene TRBV5-1 combines with J gene TRBJ2-2, with 7 bases fitting TRBD1. The J segment lost 0 bases and the V segment lost 4 bases, leaving 3 bases of the junction unmatched. Germline CDR1 and CDR2: SGHRS and YFSETQ. CDR3 length equals 15 residues. The CDR3 DNA is TGCGCCAGCAGCCTGGGACAGACGAACACCGGGGAGCTGTTTTTT. Protein product: CASSLGQTNTGELFF.

V is TRBV5-4 and J is TRBJ1-2; 9 nucleotides match TRBD1. V was pared by 4 bases and J by 5 bases, with 9 bases of the junction left unmatched. This CDR3 region has 15 residues. Germline V lookup: CDR1 SGHNT, CDR2 YYREEE (reference sequence). The CDR3 protein is CASSHPGQGRYGYTF. The CDR3 nucleotides read TGTGCCAGCAGCCATCCGGGACAGGGTCGTTATGGCTACACCTTC.

The chain recombines TRBV3-1 (or the pseudogene TRBV3-2) with TRBJ2-1, with TRBD2 matching over 9 bases. The ends lost 0 bases at V and 4 bases at J; junction bases unmatched: 1. The germline V gene has CDR1 LGHDT and CDR2 YNNKEL (reference sequence). This CDR3 comprises 15 residues. This CDR3 is CASSQEGLAYNEQFF. As DNA, the CDR3 is TGTGCCAGCAGCCAAGAGGGACTAGCTTACAATGAGCAGTTCTTC.

The chain uses TRBV10-3 and TRBJ2-1, with D possibly TRBD1 on 5 matching bases. Trimming removed 10 bases from V and 8 bases from J, with 12 bases in between. CDR1 is ENHRY and CDR2 is SYGVKD in the germline V gene. The CDR3 sequence is 11 residues long. The DNA for the CDR3 is TGTGCCACCACTTTCAGGGATGAGCAGTTCTTC. Translating gives CATTFRDEQFF.

V gene TRBV19 combines with J gene TRBJ2-1; 8 bases agree with TRBD2. V shed 2 bases and J 0 bases; nucleotides not matched to a gene: 3. From germline, CDR1 is LNHDA and CDR2 SQIVND (reference sequence). The CDR3 runs to 16 residues. DNA of the CDR3: TGTGCCAGTAGTATATTCAGCGGGAGCTCCTACAATGAGCAGTTCTTC. Translating it yields CASSIFSGSSYNEQFF.

The gene calls are TRBV7-9 and TRBJ1-5, with a tentative D call TRBD1 (5 bases). This CDR3 is built from 15 residues. With 5 bases removed from V and 1 base from J, the gap between germline ends came to 12 bases. Germline V gene sequence: CDR1 SEHNR, CDR2 FQNEAQ (reference sequence). Here the CDR3 reads CASSPRGGSNQPQHF. The CDR3 DNA reads as TGTGCCAGCAGCCCACGGGGGGGAAGCAATCAGCCCCAGCATTTT.

The chain joins TRBV6-5 to TRBJ2-5, with D maybe TRBD2 (6 bases). Germline V gives CDR1 MNHEY, CDR2 SVGAGI. The CDR3 totals 14 residues. V lost 3 bases and J lost 5, with 13 bases in between. CDR3 region: CASSYGGGWETQYF. CDR3 nucleotides: TGTGCCAGCAGTTATGGGGGAGGCTGGGAGACCCAGTACTTC.